One sample yielded the 10 T cell receptor beta chains listed below, sequenced in a study of blood T cell repertoires in COVID-19. Clones were sequenced by immunoSEQ multiplex PCR, and TCRdb holds only the in-frame ones, with some missing. The data show around 320,000 clones, about nine tenths seen once. Source material: peripheral blood. These receptors were collected from a man aged 18 to 29 with active or convalescent COVID-19.

V gene TRBV5-6 combines with J gene TRBJ1-3; D may be TRBD1 (5 bases). Per germline, CDR1 SGHDT and CDR2 YYEEEE. The V end lost 2 bases, the J end lost 2 bases, and 14 bases lay between the germline ends. This CDR3 comprises 16 residues. The DNA for the CDR3 is TGTGCCAGCAGCTTCCTGGGCGGGGGGACTGGAAACACCATATATTTT. Its translation: CASSFLGGGTGNTIYF.

The chain employs TRBV24-1 and TRBJ2-5; 7 bases are a match to TRBD2. The germline V gene encodes CDR1 KGHDR and CDR2 SFDVKD. V lost 2 bases to trimming and J lost 4 bases; unmatched junction nucleotides: 6. This CDR3 region has 15 residues. The DNA of the CDR3 is TGTGCCACCAGTGATTCGAGGGCTAGCGGAGAGACCCAGTACTTC. Translating gives CATSDSRASGETQYF.

This chain connects TRBV7-2 to TRBJ2-7, with 7 bases lining up with TRBD2. CDR1 SGHTA and CDR2 FQGNSA come from the germline V gene. The V segment lost 5 bases and the J segment 4 bases; nucleotides outside the gene matches: 8. The CDR3 consists of 14 residues. The CDR3 nucleotides read TGTGCCAGCAGCCATAGTGGACTAGGATACGAGCAGTACTTC. As protein: CASSHSGLGYEQYF.

V gene TRBV7-8 combines with J gene TRBJ2-1; 7 bases match TRBD2. V lost 1 base, J lost 6 bases, and 9 bases stayed unmatched. CDR3 length equals 16 residues. The germline V gene encodes CDR1 SGHVS and CDR2 FQNEAQ. CDR3 nucleotides: TGTGCCAGCAGCTTAGATCTCCAGCGGGATGGCAATGAGCAGTTCTTC. Translated: CASSLDLQRDGNEQFF.

V usage is TRBV19 and J usage is TRBJ1-5, with D perhaps TRBD1 (6 bases). The CDR3 length is 17 residues. V lost 2 bases and J lost 7, with 21 bases in between. Germline V gene data show CDR1 as LNHDA and CDR2 as SQIVND (reference sequence). CDR3 loop: CASSILRGWGGGQPQHF. CDR3 nucleotide sequence: TGTGCCAGTAGTATACTGAGGGGCTGGGGTGGGGGCCAGCCCCAGCATTTT. Full variable domain (missing parts from reference TRBV19 and TRBJ1-5): DGGITQSPKYLFRKEGQNVTLSCEQNLNHDAMYWYRQDPGQGLRLIYYSQIVNDFQKGDIAEGYSVSREKKESFPLTVTSAQKNPTAFYLCASSILRGWGGGQPQHFGDGTRLSIL.

This sequence joins TRBV28 and TRBJ2-7, with 7 bases aligning to TRBD2. In germline, CDR1 is MDHEN, CDR2 SYDVKM. The V segment lost 5 bases and the J segment 9 bases; nucleotides outside the gene matches: 10. The CDR3 has 13 residues. The CDR3 loop is CASSPGGRLGQYF. In DNA, the CDR3 is TGTGCCAGCAGTCCGGGCGGGAGACTTGGGCAGTACTTC.

The chain is built from TRBV28 and TRBJ1-5; no definite D call. Germline loops: CDR1 MDHEN, CDR2 SYDVKM. This CDR3 has 15 residues. The ends were cut back, 6 bases at V and 4 bases at J, with 16 bases in the middle. CDR3 in amino acids: CASSIKSGWNQPQHF. Here the CDR3 DNA reads TGTGCCAGCAGCATAAAGTCAGGTTGGAATCAGCCCCAGCATTTT.

The chain combines TRBV5-4 with TRBJ2-7; 12 nucleotides match TRBD2. The J segment lost 4 bases and the V segment lost 4 bases, leaving 9 bases of the junction unmatched. The CDR3 runs 16 residues. From germline, CDR1 is SGHNT and CDR2 YYREEE (reference sequence). CDR3 sequence: CASSTPLAGGLYEQYF. The CDR3 DNA is TGTGCCAGCAGCACTCCCCTAGCGGGGGGGCTTTACGAGCAGTACTTC.

This chain uses TRBV6-4 with TRBJ2-3; a weak D match, TRBD2 (6 bases). V lost 4 bases to trimming and J lost 6 bases, with 23 bases between them. Looked up from germline, CDR1 is MRHNA and CDR2 is SNTAGT. The CDR3 is made up of 17 amino acids. CDR3 amino acids: CASSVPPYIAAPDTQYF. CDR3 DNA: TGTGCCAGCAGTGTCCCTCCATATATAGCGGCTCCGGATACGCAGTATTTT.

V usage is TRBV6-5 and J usage is TRBJ2-2; no clear D gene. The CDR3 consists of 15 residues. The germline V gene has CDR1 MNHEY and CDR2 SVGAGI. The ends were cut back, 0 bases at V and 9 bases at J, with 14 bases in the middle. The CDR3 nucleotides are TGTGCCAGCAGTTACTCGATAGCCGCGGAACGGGAGCTGTTTTTT. Translation: CASSYSIAAERELFF.